The clone carrying this T cell receptor (beta chain) was counted a few times. Its antigen is still unknown. The data derive from a study of T-cell memory formation after mild COVID-19. MiXCR was run by TCRdb on the 5' RACE reads, yielding one entry per CDR3 protein. The table lists roughly 120,000 distinct CDR3 sequences, approximately 15% of them singletons. The study's findings and limits: Mostly located in CM and EM were contracting CD4+ clones, with contracting CD8+ clones located in EMRA.

Trimming removed 0 bases from V and 6 bases from J; junction bases left unmatched: 5. The V gene's germline CDR1 is SQVTM and CDR2 ANQGSEA. The CDR3 has 13 amino acids. The sequencing input was PBMCs or a T cell subset sorted from them (not recorded which). The TCR comes from an adult woman who had mild COVID-19 (a few samples of this study predate the infection). Cell type and time point are not known. V usage is TRBV29-1 and J usage is TRBJ2-7, with 7 positions matching TRBD2. The CDR3 bases are TGCAGCGTTGAAGAGGGGGGAGGGTGCGAGCAGTACTTC. Translating it yields CSVEEGGGCEQYF.